Listed below are T cell receptor beta chains from one sample, sequenced in a study of cytomegalovirus exposure and HLA in healthy donors. Generated by immunoSEQ multiplex PCR, the TCRdb table keeps only in-frame clones and is missing some. The table has more than 150,000 clones, about 85% seen once. The sequencing sample was made of PBMCs. The source of these receptors is a girl aged 5-17 years in good health and CMV-seropositive. Both conserved end residues are part of each CDR3. A D gene is named only where the DNA matches it firmly. Only some rows state a clone size, as once, few, many or a class for expanded clones.

TGTGCCAGCAGCTTCCGGACCTTTAGCGGGACCAAACTCTACGAGCAGTACTTC	CASSFRTFSGTKLYEQYF	TRBD2	NA	TRBJ2-7	TRBV7-2
TGTGCCAGCAGTTACGGGGCAGGGCAGAACACTGAAGCTTTCTTT	CASSYGAGQNTEAFF	NA	NA	TRBJ1-1	TRBV6-5
TGTGCCAGCAGGAAACAGTCCTGGCCGCGCTCCTACGAGCAGTACTTC	CASRKQSWPRSYEQYF	NA	few	TRBJ2-7	TRBV11-3
TGCGCCAGCAGCTTAGGCTATGGGAGCTACGAGCAGTACTTC	CASSLGYGSYEQYF	NA	NA	TRBJ2-7	TRBV5-1
TGCGCCAGCAGCCAAGGCAGGGCCACTGAAGCTTTCTTT	CASSQGRATEAFF	NA	few	TRBJ1-1	TRBV4-1
TGTGCCAGCAGCTTCACAGGGAACACTGAAGCTTTCTTT	CASSFTGNTEAFF	NA	NA	TRBJ1-1	TRBV11-2
TGCGCCAGCAGTTCGGGATACCCGACAGGGAATGGCTACACCTTC	CASSSGYPTGNGYTF	TRBD1	NA	TRBJ1-2	TRBV10-1
TGTGCCAGTAACCTGATAGGAGGGGATCAAGAGACCCAGTACTTC	CASNLIGGDQETQYF	NA	NA	TRBJ2-5	TRBV19
TGTGCCAGCAGACCCGGGACAGGGGCAACCGGGGAGCTGTTTTTT	CASRPGTGATGELFF	TRBD1	once	TRBJ2-2	TRBV7-3
TGTGCCAGCTCACCGGGACAGGGGAGTCAGCCCCAGCATTTT	CASSPGQGSQPQHF	TRBD1	NA	TRBJ1-5	TRBV18
TGTGCCAGCAGCGCCCAAGGACAGGTTCTGGATGGCTACGAGCAGTACTTC	CASSAQGQVLDGYEQYF	TRBD1	NA	TRBJ2-7	TRBV9
TGTGCCACCTCCTCGACAGGGGTGATCTATGGCTACACCTTC	CATSSTGVIYGYTF	TRBD1	NA	TRBJ1-2	TRBV7-9
TGTGCCAGCAGCGGACTAGCGGGAGGCCAAGAGACCCAGTACTTC	CASSGLAGGQETQYF	TRBD2	NA	TRBJ2-5	TRBV11-1
TGTGCCAGCAGCTTGGTAGGGCAGGGAATCTACGAGCAGTACTTC	CASSLVGQGIYEQYF	NA	few	TRBJ2-7	TRBV5-5
TGTGCCAGCAGCACACAGGGGGAACTACCCCAGCATTTT	CASSTQGELPQHF	TRBD1	NA	TRBJ1-5	TRBV7-9
TGCGCCAGCAGCCAAGACTACGGAAACACCATATATTTT	CASSQDYGNTIYF	NA	NA	TRBJ1-3	TRBV4-1
TGTGCCACCAGCAGAATGGACAGGGGAACAGATACGCAGTATTTT	CATSRMDRGTDTQYF	TRBD1	NA	TRBJ2-3	TRBV15
TGTGCCACCAGCAGAGATAGCAGTGTTAATGAAAAACTGTTTTTT	CATSRDSSVNEKLFF	NA	NA	TRBJ1-4	TRBV15
TGCGCCAGCAGCTTGGAGGGGCATGGCTACACCTTC	CASSLEGHGYTF	NA	NA	TRBJ1-2	TRBV5-1
TGTGCCAGCAGCTCCAGGGACTTCAACACTGAAGCTTTCTTT	CASSSRDFNTEAFF	NA	NA	TRBJ1-1	TRBV7-8
TGCGCCAGCAAGTCAGGGATCTCTGGAAACACCATATATTTT	CASKSGISGNTIYF	NA	few	TRBJ1-3	TRBV5-1
TGTGCCAGCAGCTTAGGGGGACAGTTAGGGAACTATGGCTACACCTTC	CASSLGGQLGNYGYTF	TRBD1	NA	TRBJ1-2	TRBV7-8
TGTGCCAGCAGTGACTCAGCGGGAGCAGATACGCAGTATTTT	CASSDSAGADTQYF	TRBD2	NA	TRBJ2-3	TRBV6-4
TGTGCCAGCAGCTTTGCGGACAGGATACTCATGAACACTGAAGCTTTCTTT	CASSFADRILMNTEAFF	TRBD1	NA	TRBJ1-1	TRBV7-9
TGCGCCAGCAGTGACCCCCGTAGCAATCAGCCCCAGCATTTT	CASSDPRSNQPQHF	NA	few	TRBJ1-5	TRBV10-2
TGTGCCGGCCAACAGGGAGACTACTACAATGAGCAGTTCTTC	CAGQQGDYYNEQFF	NA	NA	TRBJ2-1	TRBV30
TGTGCCAGCAGCCCTTTCAGGGGAACCGGGGAGCTGTTTTTT	CASSPFRGTGELFF	NA	few	TRBJ2-2	TRBV28
TGTGCCAGCAGCCCAATCAACGGGGAGCGCGGCTACACCTTC	CASSPINGERGYTF	NA	NA	TRBJ1-2	TRBV27
TGTGCCAGCAGCTTGATAGGGGATAACTATGGCTACACCTTC	CASSLIGDNYGYTF	NA	NA	TRBJ1-2	TRBV7-9
TGTGCCAGCAGCTTGGGAGAAGTGGGCAATCAGCCCCAGCATTTT	CASSLGEVGNQPQHF	NA	NA	TRBJ1-5	TRBV5-6
TGTGCCAGCAGTTATCGGGTGGGGAACACTGAAGCTTTCTTT	CASSYRVGNTEAFF	NA	NA	TRBJ1-1	TRBV6-5
TGTGCCAGCAGCCCAATACTTGGGACAGGGACTGGAAACACCATATATTTT	CASSPILGTGTGNTIYF	TRBD1	NA	TRBJ1-3	TRBV7-9
TGCGCCAGCAGCTTGGACAGCATGAACACTGAAGCTTTCTTT	CASSLDSMNTEAFF	NA	NA	TRBJ1-1	TRBV5-1
TGTGCCAGCAGCCGTCAGGGGGCGGGCGAGACCCAGTACTTC	CASSRQGAGETQYF	TRBD1	NA	TRBJ2-5	TRBV5-4
TGTGCCAGCAGCCCAGGAGGAGATACGCAGTATTTT	CASSPGGDTQYF	NA	NA	TRBJ2-3	TRBV7-3
TGTGCCAGCAGCCAAGAGGGGAGGGGTTCCTACAATGAGCAGTTCTTC	CASSQEGRGSYNEQFF	TRBD2	NA	TRBJ2-1	TRBV14
TGTGCCAGCAGCCAACCGGGACTAGCGGGGAATGAGCAGTTCTTC	CASSQPGLAGNEQFF	TRBD2	NA	TRBJ2-1	TRBV4-2
TGTGCCAGCAGCTTCGTAGAGACCCAGTACTTC	CASSFVETQYF	NA	NA	TRBJ2-5	TRBV11-2
TGTGCCAGCAGTTTCACAGGGGACACTGAAGCTTTCTTT	CASSFTGDTEAFF	TRBD1	NA	TRBJ1-1	TRBV28
TGTGCCAGCAGCCGCGGTGGACTAGCGCCCTACAATGAGCAGTTCTTC	CASSRGGLAPYNEQFF	TRBD2	NA	TRBJ2-1	TRBV11-1
TGCGCCAGCAGCTTTACCGGCGGGAGTCCCCACGAGCAGTACTTC	CASSFTGGSPHEQYF	TRBD2	once	TRBJ2-7	TRBV5-1
TGTGCCAGTAAGGACACCAACAACTATGGCTACACCTTC	CASKDTNNYGYTF	NA	NA	TRBJ1-2	TRBV19
TGTGCCAGCTCACCTTTTTCTGGAACTAAACCCGACGAGCAGTACTTC	CASSPFSGTKPDEQYF	NA	NA	TRBJ2-7	TRBV18
TGTGCCAGCAGCTTACGAGGTAGAGGAGGTTTCGGGGAGCTGTTTTTT	CASSLRGRGGFGELFF	NA	NA	TRBJ2-2	TRBV7-8
TGTGCCACCAGGCCTGGGACTAGCGCCTATAGCTCCTACAATGAGCAGTTCTTC	CATRPGTSAYSSYNEQFF	TRBD2	NA	TRBJ2-1	TRBV19